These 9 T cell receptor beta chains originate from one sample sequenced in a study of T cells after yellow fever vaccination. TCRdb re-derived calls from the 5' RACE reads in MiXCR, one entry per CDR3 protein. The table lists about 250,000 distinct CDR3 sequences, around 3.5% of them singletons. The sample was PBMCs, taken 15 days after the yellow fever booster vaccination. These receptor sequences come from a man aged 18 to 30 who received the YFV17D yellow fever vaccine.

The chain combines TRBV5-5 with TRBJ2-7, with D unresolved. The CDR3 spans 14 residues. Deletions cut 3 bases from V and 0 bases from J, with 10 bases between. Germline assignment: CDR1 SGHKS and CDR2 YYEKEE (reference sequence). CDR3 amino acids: CASSWFGTSYEQYF. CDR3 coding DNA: TGTGCCAGCAGCTGGTTTGGTACCTCCTACGAGCAGTACTTC.

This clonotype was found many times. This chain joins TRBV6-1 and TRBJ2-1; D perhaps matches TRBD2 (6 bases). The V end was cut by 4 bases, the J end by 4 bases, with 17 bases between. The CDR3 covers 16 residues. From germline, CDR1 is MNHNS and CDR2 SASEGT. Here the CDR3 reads CASSVRSEGGYNEQFF. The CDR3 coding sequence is TGTGCCAGCAGTGTCCGGTCGGAGGGTGGATACAATGAGCAGTTCTTC.

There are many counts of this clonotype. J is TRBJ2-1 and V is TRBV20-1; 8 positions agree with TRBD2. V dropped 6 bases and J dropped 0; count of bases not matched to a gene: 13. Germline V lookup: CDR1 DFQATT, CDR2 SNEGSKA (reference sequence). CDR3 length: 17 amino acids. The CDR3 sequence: CSAEGLAGKPSYNEQFF. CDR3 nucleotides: TGCAGTGCCGAGGGGCTAGCGGGTAAACCCTCCTACAATGAGCAGTTCTTC.

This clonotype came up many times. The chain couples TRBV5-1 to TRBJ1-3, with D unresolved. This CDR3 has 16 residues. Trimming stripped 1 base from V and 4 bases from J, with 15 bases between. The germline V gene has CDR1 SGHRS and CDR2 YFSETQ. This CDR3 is CASSLIGTLGGNTIYF. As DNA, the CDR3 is TGCGCCAGCAGCTTGATCGGCACTCTAGGCGGAAACACCATATATTTT.

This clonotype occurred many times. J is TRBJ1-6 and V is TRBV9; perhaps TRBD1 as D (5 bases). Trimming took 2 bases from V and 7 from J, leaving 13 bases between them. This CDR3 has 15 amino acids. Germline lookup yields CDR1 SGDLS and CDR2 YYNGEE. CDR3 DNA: TGTGCCAGCAGCGTGGGGGGAGGAGTGAATTCACCCCTCCACTTT. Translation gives CASSVGGGVNSPLHF.

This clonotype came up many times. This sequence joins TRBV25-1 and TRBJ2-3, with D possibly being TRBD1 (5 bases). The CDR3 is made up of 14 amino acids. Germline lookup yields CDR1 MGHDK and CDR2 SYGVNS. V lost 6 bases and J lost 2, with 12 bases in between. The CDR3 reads CASSRQLVTDTQYF. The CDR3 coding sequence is TGTGCCAGCAGCCGACAGCTGGTCACAGATACGCAGTATTTT.

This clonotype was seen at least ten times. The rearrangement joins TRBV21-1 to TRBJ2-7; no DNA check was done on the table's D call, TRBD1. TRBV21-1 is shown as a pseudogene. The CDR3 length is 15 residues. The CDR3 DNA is TGTGCCAGCAGTTGCCGAGGGGCGGGGGGATGCGAGCAGTACGTC. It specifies CASSCRGAGGCEQYV.

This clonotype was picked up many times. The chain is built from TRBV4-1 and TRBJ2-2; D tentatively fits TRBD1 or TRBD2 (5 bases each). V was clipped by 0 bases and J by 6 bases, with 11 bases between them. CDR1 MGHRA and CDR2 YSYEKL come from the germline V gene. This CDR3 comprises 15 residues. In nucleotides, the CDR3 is TGCGCCAGCAGCCAAGAGTCGGGGCTCCCCGGGGAGCTGTTTTTT. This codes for CASSQESGLPGELFF.

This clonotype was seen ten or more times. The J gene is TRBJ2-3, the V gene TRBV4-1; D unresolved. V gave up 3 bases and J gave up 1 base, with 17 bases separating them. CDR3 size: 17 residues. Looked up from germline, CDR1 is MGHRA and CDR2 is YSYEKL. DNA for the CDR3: TGCGCCAGCAGCCAGGGAATAACGGGTCTGGGCACAGATACGCAGTATTTT. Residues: CASSQGITGLGTDTQYF.